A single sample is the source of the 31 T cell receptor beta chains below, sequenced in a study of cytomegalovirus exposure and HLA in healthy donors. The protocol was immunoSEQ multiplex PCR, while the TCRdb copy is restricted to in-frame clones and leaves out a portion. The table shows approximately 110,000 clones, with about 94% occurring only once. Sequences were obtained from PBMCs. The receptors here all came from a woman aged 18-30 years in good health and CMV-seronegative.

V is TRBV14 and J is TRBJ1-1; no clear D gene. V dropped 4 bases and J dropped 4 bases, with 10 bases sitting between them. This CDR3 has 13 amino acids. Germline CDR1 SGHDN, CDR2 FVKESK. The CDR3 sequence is CASSLQTGTEAFF. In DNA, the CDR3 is TGTGCCAGCAGCCTTCAAACGGGCACTGAAGCTTTCTTT.

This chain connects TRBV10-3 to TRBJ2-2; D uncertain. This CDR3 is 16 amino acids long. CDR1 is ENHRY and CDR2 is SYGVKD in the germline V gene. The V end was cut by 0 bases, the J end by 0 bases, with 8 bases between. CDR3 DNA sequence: TGTGCCATCAGTGAGTCTCGACAAACGAACACCGGGGAGCTGTTTTTT. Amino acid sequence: CAISESRQTNTGELFF.

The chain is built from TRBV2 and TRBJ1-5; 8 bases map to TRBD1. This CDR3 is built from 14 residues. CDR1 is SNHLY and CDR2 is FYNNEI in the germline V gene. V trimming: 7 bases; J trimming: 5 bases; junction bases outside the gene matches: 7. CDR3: CASTPGQADQPQHF. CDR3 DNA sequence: TGTGCCAGCACCCCGGGACAGGCAGATCAGCCCCAGCATTTT.

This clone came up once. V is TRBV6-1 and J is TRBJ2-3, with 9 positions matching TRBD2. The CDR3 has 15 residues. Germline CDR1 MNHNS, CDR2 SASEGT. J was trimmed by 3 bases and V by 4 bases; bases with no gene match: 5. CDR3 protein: CASSVWLAGTDTQYF. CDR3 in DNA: TGTGCCAGCAGTGTGTGGCTAGCGGGAACAGATACGCAGTATTTT.

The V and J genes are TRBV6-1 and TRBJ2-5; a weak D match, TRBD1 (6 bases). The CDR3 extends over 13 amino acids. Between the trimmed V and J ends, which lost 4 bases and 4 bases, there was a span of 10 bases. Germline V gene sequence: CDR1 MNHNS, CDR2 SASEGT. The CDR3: CASSGTGLETQYF. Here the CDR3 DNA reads TGTGCCAGCAGTGGTACAGGGTTAGAGACCCAGTACTTC.

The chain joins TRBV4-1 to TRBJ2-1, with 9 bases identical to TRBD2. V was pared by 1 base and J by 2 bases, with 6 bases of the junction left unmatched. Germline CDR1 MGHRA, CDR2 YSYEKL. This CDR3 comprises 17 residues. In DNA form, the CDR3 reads TGCGCCAGCAGCCAAGGACGAGGGACTAGCACCTACAATGAGCAGTTCTTC. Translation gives CASSQGRGTSTYNEQFF.

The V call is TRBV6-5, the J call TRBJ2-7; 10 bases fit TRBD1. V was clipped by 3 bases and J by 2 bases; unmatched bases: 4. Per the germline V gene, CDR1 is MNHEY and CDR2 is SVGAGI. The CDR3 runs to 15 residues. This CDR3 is CASSYSGQGTYEQYF. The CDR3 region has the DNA TGTGCCAGCAGTTATTCGGGACAGGGGACCTACGAGCAGTACTTC.

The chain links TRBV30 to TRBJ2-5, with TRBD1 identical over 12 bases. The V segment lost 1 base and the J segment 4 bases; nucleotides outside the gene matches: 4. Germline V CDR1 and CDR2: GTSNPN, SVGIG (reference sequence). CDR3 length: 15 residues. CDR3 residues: CAWSAGQGARETQYF. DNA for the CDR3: TGTGCCTGGAGTGCGGGACAGGGGGCGCGAGAGACCCAGTACTTC. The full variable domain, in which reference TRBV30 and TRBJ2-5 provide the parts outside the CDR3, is SQTIHQWPATLVQPVGSPLSLECTVEGTSNPNLYWYRQAAGRGLQLLFYSVGIGQISSEVPQNLSASRPQDRQFILSSKKLLLSDSGFYLCAWSAGQGARETQYFGPGTRLLVL.

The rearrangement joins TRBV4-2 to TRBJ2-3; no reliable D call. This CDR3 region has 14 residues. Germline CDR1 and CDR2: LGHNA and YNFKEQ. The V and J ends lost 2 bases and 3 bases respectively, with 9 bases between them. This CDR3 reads CASSQRIGTDTQYF. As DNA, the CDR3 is TGTGCCAGCAGCCAACGGATCGGGACAGATACGCAGTATTTT.

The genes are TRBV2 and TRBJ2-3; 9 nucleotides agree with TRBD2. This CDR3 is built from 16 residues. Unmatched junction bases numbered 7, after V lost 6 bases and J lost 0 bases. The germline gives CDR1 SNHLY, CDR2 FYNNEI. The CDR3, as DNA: TGTGCCAGCAGGTCGACTAGCGGAAGTAGCACAGATACGCAGTATTTT. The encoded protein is CASRSTSGSSTDTQYF.

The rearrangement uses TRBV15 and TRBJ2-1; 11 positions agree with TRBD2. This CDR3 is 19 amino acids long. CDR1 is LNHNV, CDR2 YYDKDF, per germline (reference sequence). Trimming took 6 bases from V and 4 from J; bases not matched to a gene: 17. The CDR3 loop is CATSTTHEEASGGYNEQFF. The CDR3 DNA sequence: TGTGCCACCAGTACGACCCACGAGGAGGCTAGCGGGGGGTACAATGAGCAGTTCTTC.

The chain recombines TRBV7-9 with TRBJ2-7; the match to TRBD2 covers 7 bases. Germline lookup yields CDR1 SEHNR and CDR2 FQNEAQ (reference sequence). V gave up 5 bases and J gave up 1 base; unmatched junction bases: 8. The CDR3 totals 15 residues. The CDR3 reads CASSPVAGVSYEQYF. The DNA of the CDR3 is TGTGCCAGCAGCCCGGTCGCGGGGGTGTCCTACGAGCAGTACTTC.

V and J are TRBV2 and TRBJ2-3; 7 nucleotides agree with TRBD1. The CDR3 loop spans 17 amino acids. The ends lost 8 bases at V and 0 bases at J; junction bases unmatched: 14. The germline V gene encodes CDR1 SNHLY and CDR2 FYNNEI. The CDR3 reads CASGGQGVEDSTDTQYF. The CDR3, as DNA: TGTGCCAGCGGTGGGCAGGGGGTGGAAGATAGCACAGATACGCAGTATTTT.

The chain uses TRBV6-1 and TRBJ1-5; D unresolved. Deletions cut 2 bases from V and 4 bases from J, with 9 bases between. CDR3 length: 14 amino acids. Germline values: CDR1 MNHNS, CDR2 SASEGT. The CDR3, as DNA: TGTGCCAGCAGTGAAATGGCTGTGAATCAGCCCCAGCATTTT. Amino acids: CASSEMAVNQPQHF.

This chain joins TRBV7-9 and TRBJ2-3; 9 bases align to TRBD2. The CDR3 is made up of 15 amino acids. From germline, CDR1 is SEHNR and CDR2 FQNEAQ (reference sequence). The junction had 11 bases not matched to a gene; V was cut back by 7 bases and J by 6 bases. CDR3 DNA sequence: TGTGCCAGCACTACAACACTAGCGGGCCTCGATACGCAGTATTTT. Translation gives CASTTTLAGLDTQYF.

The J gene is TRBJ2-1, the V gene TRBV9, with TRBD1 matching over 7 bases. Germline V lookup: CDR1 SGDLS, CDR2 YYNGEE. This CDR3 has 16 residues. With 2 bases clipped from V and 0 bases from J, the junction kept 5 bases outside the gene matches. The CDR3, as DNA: TGTGCCAGCAGCGTCACACAGGGGAGCTCCTACAATGAGCAGTTCTTC. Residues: CASSVTQGSSYNEQFF. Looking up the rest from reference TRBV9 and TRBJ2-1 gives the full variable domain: DSGVTQTPKHLITATGQRVTLRCSPRSGDLSVYWYQQSLDQGLQFLIQYYNGEERAKGNILERFSAQQFPDLHSELNLSSLELGDSALYFCASSVTQGSSYNEQFFGPGTRLTVL.

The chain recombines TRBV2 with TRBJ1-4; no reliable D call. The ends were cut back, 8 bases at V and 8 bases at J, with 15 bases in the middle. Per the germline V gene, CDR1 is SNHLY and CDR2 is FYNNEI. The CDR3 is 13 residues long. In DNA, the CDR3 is TGTGCCAGCGGAAGACGAGGATCGGAAAAACTGTTTTTT. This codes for CASGRRGSEKLFF. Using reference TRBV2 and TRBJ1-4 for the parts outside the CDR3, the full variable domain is EPEVTQTPSHQVTQMGQEVILRCVPISNHLYFYWYRQILGQKVEFLVSFYNNEISEKSEIFDDQFSVERPDGSNFTLKIRSTKLEDSAMYFCASGRRGSEKLFFGSGTQLSVL.

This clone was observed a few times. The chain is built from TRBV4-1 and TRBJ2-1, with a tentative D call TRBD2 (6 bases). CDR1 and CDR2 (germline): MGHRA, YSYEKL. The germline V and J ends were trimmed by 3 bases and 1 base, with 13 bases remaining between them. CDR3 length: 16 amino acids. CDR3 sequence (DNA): TGCGCCAGCAGCCAGGGTCACGGGAGTTCCTACAATGAGCAGTTCTTC. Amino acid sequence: CASSQGHGSSYNEQFF.

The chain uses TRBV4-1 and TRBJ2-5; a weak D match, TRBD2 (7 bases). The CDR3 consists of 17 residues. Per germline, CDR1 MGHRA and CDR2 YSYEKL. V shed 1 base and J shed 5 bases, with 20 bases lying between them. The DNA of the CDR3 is TGCGCCAGCAGCCAAGTTCAGGAAGGGGGGGCTCGGGAGACCCAGTACTTC. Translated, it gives CASSQVQEGGARETQYF.

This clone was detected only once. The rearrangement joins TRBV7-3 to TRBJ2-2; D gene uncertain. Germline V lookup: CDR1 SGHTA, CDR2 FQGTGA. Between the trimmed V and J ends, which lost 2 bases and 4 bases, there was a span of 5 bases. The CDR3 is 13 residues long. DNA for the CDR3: TGTGCCAGCAGCTTATCGGGCACCGGGGAGCTGTTTTTT. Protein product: CASSLSGTGELFF.

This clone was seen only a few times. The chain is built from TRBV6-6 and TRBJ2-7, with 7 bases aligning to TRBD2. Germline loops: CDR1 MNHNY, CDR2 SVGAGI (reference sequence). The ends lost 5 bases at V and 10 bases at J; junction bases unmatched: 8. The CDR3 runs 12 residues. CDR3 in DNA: TGTGCCAGCAGTGAGGTGCGGGGGATACAGTACTTC. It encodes CASSEVRGIQYF.

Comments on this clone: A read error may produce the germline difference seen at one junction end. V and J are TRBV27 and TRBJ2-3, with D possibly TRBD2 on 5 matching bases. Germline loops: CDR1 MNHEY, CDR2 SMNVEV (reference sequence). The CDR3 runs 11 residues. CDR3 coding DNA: TGTGCCAGCGGTTTCGGAGGCACGCAGTATTTT. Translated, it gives CASGFGGTQYF.

This CDR3 reads CASSKEGNQPQHF. The CDR3 DNA sequence: TGTGCCAGCTCCAAGGAGGGCAATCAGCCCCAGCATTTT. The rearrangement links TRBV27 to TRBJ1-5; unclear D gene. Germline CDR1 reads MNHEY; CDR2 reads SMNVEV (reference sequence). CDR3 size: 13 residues. Trimming left V 8 bases short and J 2 bases short, with 10 bases between.

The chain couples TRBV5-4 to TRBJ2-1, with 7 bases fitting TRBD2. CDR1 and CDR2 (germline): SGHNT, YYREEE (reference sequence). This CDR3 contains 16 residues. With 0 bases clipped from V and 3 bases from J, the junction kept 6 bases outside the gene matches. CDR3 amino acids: CASSLGSGGGYNEQFF. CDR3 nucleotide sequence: TGTGCCAGCAGCTTGGGGTCTGGCGGGGGCTACAATGAGCAGTTCTTC.

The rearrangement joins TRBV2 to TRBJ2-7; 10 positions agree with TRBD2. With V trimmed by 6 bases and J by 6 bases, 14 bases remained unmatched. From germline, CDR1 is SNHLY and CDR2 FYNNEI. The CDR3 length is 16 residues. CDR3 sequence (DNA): TGTGCCAGCAGGGAATCAGCGGGAGGGCCTCCGGCCGAGCAGTACTTC. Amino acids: CASRESAGGPPAEQYF.

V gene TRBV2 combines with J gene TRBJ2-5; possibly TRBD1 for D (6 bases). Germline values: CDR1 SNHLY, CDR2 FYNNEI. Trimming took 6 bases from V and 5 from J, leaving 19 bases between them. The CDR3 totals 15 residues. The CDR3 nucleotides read TGTGCCAGCAGCGGGCAGGGATTGGGGGCCGAGACCCAGTACTTC. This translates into CASSGQGLGAETQYF.

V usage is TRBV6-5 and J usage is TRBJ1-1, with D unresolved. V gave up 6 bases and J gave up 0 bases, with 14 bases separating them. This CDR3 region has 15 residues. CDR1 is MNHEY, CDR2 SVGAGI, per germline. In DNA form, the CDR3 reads TGTGCCAGCAGGATCATTGACAACTTGAACACTGAAGCTTTCTTT. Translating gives CASRIIDNLNTEAFF.

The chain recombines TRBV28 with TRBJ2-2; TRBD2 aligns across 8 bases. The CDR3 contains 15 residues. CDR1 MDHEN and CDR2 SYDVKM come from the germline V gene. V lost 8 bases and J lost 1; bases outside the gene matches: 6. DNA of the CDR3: TGTGCCAGCTTCCGGCTAGCGGGGAACACCGGGGAGCTGTTTTTT. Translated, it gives CASFRLAGNTGELFF.

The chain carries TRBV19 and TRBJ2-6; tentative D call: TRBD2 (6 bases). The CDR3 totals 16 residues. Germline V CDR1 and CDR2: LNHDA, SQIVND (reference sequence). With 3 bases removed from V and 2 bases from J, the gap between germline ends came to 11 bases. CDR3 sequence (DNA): TGTGCCAGTAGTATCCGGCCGGGGGCTGGGGCCAACGTCCTGACTTTC. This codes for CASSIRPGAGANVLTF.

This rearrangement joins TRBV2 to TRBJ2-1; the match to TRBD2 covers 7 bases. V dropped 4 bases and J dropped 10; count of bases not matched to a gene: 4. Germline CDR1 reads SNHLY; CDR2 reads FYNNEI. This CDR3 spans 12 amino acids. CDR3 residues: CASSAERGEQFF. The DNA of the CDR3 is TGTGCCAGCAGTGCTGAGCGGGGAGAGCAGTTCTTC. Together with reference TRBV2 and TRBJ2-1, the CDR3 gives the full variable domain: EPEVTQTPSHQVTQMGQEVILRCVPISNHLYFYWYRQILGQKVEFLVSFYNNEISEKSEIFDDQFSVERPDGSNFTLKIRSTKLEDSAMYFCASSAERGEQFFGPGTRLTVL.

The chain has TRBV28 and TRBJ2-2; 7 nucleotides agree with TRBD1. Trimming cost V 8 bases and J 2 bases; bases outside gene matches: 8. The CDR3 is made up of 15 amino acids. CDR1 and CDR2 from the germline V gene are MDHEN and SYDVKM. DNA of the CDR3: TGTGCCAGCGGAACCGGGACAGCCAACACCGGGGAGCTGTTTTTT. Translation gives CASGTGTANTGELFF.